Presented here are 26 T cell receptor beta chains from one specimen sequenced in a study of blood T cell repertoires in COVID-19 (dated by TCRdb to about 2020). Libraries were constructed by the immunoSEQ multiplex PCR assay. Held by TCRdb, this immuneACCESS table contains in-frame sequences only and omits some clones. Under half of the omission traces to an unresolved V gene where checked; the cause of the rest is unknown. The sample includes around 40,000 clones, with 80% to 95% observed a single time. The ten largest clonotypes hold 5.5% of the sample. Material: peripheral blood. The origin of the receptors is a woman older than 75 with acute or convalescent COVID-19.

The DNA for the CDR3 is TGTGCCAGCAGCGGAGGACTAGCGGGGTTGAACACCGGGGAGCTGTTTTTT. Its translation is CASSGGLAGLNTGELFF. V and J are TRBV9 and TRBJ2-2, with 12 bases matching TRBD2. Germline V gives CDR1 SGDLS, CDR2 YYNGEE. V lost 3 bases to trimming and J lost 1 base; unmatched junction nucleotides: 4. CDR3 length equals 17 residues. The full variable domain, its missing parts supplied by reference TRBV9 and TRBJ2-2, is DSGVTQTPKHLITATGQRVTLRCSPRSGDLSVYWYQQSLDQGLQFLIQYYNGEERAKGNILERFSAQQFPDLHSELNLSSLELGDSALYFCASSGGLAGLNTGELFFGEGSRLTVL.

The chain combines TRBV7-9 with TRBJ2-3; 12 nucleotides line up with TRBD2. The CDR3 runs to 17 residues. The J segment lost 2 bases and the V segment lost 4 bases, leaving 7 bases of the junction unmatched. CDR1 is SEHNR, CDR2 FQNEAQ, per germline (reference sequence). The CDR3 DNA reads TGTGCCAGCAGCTCATATCGACTAGCGGGGGACACAGATACGCAGTATTTT. Protein sequence: CASSSYRLAGDTDTQYF.

The chain uses TRBV5-1 and TRBJ2-3, with D possibly TRBD2 on 6 matching bases. Trimming cost V 4 bases and J 0 bases, with 12 bases left between them. The length of the CDR3 is 15 residues. The germline gives CDR1 SGHRS, CDR2 YFSETQ. The DNA for the CDR3 is TGCGCCAGCAGCCGTACGGGGGAAAGCACAGATACGCAGTATTTT. Residues: CASSRTGESTDTQYF.

The rearrangement links TRBV30 to TRBJ2-3; 13 nucleotides match TRBD2. Germline V lookup: CDR1 GTSNPN, CDR2 SVGIG (reference sequence). J gave up 2 bases and V 5 bases, and 4 bases lay outside the gene matches. The length of the CDR3 is 15 residues. The CDR3 spells CAWRTSGGPTDTQYF. The CDR3, as DNA: TGTGCCTGGCGGACTAGCGGGGGACCCACAGATACGCAGTATTTT.

V gene TRBV11-2 combines with J gene TRBJ2-1; 7 positions match TRBD2. Germline CDR1 reads SGHAT; CDR2 reads FQNNGV. The CDR3 is made up of 15 amino acids. J gave up 0 bases and V 5 bases, and 4 bases lay outside the gene matches. The CDR3 reads CASSPSGGSYNEQFF. CDR3 coding DNA: TGTGCCAGCAGCCCCTCGGGGGGCTCCTACAATGAGCAGTTCTTC.

V is TRBV5-1 and J is TRBJ2-3; maybe TRBD1 (6 bases). The V end was cut by 6 bases, the J end by 0 bases, with 11 bases between. Germline loops: CDR1 SGHRS, CDR2 YFSETQ. The CDR3 consists of 14 residues. CDR3 region: CASTHTGSTDTQYF. CDR3 DNA sequence: TGCGCCAGCACCCATACAGGGAGCACAGATACGCAGTATTTT.

The chain employs TRBV29-1 and TRBJ1-2, with 7 bases that match TRBD1. Germline assignment: CDR1 SQVTM and CDR2 ANQGSEA. The CDR3 is 12 amino acids. With 5 bases clipped from V and 6 bases from J, the junction kept 6 bases outside the gene matches. The CDR3 protein is CSVRQGSNGYTF. The CDR3, as DNA: TGCAGCGTTCGACAGGGCTCCAATGGCTACACCTTC.

This clone appeared once. This rearrangement joins TRBV7-2 to TRBJ2-2; TRBD2 matches 7 bases. J gave up 4 bases and V 1 base, and 3 bases lay outside the gene matches. CDR3 size: 15 residues. From germline, CDR1 is SGHTA and CDR2 FQGNSA. CDR3 coding DNA: TGTGCCAGCAGCTTAGGGGCTAGCGGCACCGGGGAGCTGTTTTTT. This sequence encodes CASSLGASGTGELFF.

This chain joins TRBV5-1 and TRBJ1-1; 9 positions match TRBD1. V lost 4 bases to trimming and J lost 2 bases; unmatched junction nucleotides: 6. In germline, CDR1 is SGHRS, CDR2 YFSETQ. The length of the CDR3 is 15 residues. The CDR3 loop is CASSRTDRGNTEAFF. The CDR3 nucleotides read TGCGCCAGCAGCCGAACGGACAGGGGAAACACTGAAGCTTTCTTT. The whole variable domain, remainder taken from reference TRBV5-1 and TRBJ1-1, is KAGVTQTPRYLIKTRGQQVTLSCSPISGHRSVSWYQQTPGQGLQFLFEYFSETQRNKGNFPGRFSGRQFSNSRSEMNVSTLELGDSALYLCASSRTDRGNTEAFFGQGTRLTVV.

This rearrangement joins TRBV10-3 to TRBJ1-2; D is possibly TRBD1 (5 bases). In germline, CDR1 is ENHRY, CDR2 SYGVKD. The CDR3 runs to 14 residues. The V gene lost 0 bases and the J gene lost 3 bases, with 8 bases spanning the gap. The CDR3 DNA sequence: TGTGCCATCAGTGAGTCTGGGGCCTACTATGGCTACACCTTC. Translated: CAISESGAYYGYTF.

This clone was detected only once. This sequence joins TRBV13 and TRBJ2-3; 10 bases are a match to TRBD2. CDR3 size: 14 residues. Germline trimming cut 5 bases from V and 6 bases from J; bases unmatched to any gene: 5. Looked up from germline, CDR1 is PRHDT and CDR2 is FYEKMQ (reference sequence). CDR3 loop: CASSITSGADTQYF. The CDR3 nucleotides read TGTGCCAGCAGCATCACTAGCGGGGCGGATACGCAGTATTTT.

The chain recombines TRBV9 with TRBJ2-3, with 10 bases lining up with TRBD2. CDR3 length: 17 residues. J gave up 3 bases and V 4 bases, and 11 bases lay outside the gene matches. Looked up from germline, CDR1 is SGDLS and CDR2 is YYNGEE. CDR3 nucleotides: TGTGCCAGCAGCCCAGTCTTACTAGCGGGGAGTACAGATACGCAGTATTTT. Translation gives CASSPVLLAGSTDTQYF.

This chain connects TRBV20-1 to TRBJ2-3; tentatively, D is TRBD2 (5 bases). The CDR3 contains 13 residues. CDR1 and CDR2 (germline): DFQATT, SNEGSKA (reference sequence). V was trimmed by 3 bases and J by 8 bases, leaving 15 bases between them. The CDR3 DNA reads as TGCAGTGCTAGTGAAACCGTGGGGAGTACGCAGTATTTT. Its translation is CSASETVGSTQYF.

The chain employs TRBV30 and TRBJ1-4, with 8 positions matching TRBD1. V gave up 4 bases and J gave up 5 bases; unmatched junction bases: 9. The CDR3 is 15 amino acids. CDR1 is GTSNPN, CDR2 SVGIG, per germline (reference sequence). CDR3: CAWTVRAGGNEKLFF. CDR3 nucleotide sequence: TGTGCCTGGACCGTACGGGCAGGGGGCAATGAAAAACTGTTTTTT.

The chain recombines TRBV10-1 with TRBJ1-6; D is perhaps TRBD1 (5 bases). The ends were cut back, 0 bases at V and 3 bases at J, with 21 bases in the middle. The CDR3 is made up of 20 amino acids. In germline, CDR1 is WNHNN, CDR2 SYGVQD (reference sequence). In DNA form, the CDR3 reads TGCGCCAGCAGTGAGTCGAAGGCCAGGGCCTCGCTATACTATAATTCACCCCTCCACTTT. It is translated as CASSESKARASLYYNSPLHF.

The genes are TRBV15 and TRBJ1-6; D is unresolved. Trimming pared 0 bases from V and 10 bases from J, leaving 10 bases between. The germline V gene has CDR1 LNHNV and CDR2 YYDKDF (reference sequence). The CDR3 has 14 residues. The CDR3 sequence: CATSREGLLSPLHF. CDR3 DNA sequence: TGTGCCACCAGCAGAGAGGGCCTTCTCTCACCCCTCCACTTT.

The chain has TRBV15 and TRBJ2-5; 7 bases fit TRBD2. J was trimmed by 1 base and V by 1 base; bases with no gene match: 3. Germline values: CDR1 LNHNV, CDR2 YYDKDF (reference sequence). There are 15 residues in the CDR3. The CDR3, as DNA: TGTGCCACCAGCAGAGTCGGGGGGATCCAAGAGACCCAGTACTTC. Protein sequence: CATSRVGGIQETQYF.

This chain uses TRBV28 with TRBJ2-4; 9 bases are a match to TRBD1. With 5 bases clipped from V and 7 bases from J, the junction kept 12 bases outside the gene matches. Germline V lookup: CDR1 MDHEN, CDR2 SYDVKM. This CDR3 region has 16 residues. The DNA of the CDR3 is TGTGCCAGCAGTCCCCCCACAGGGGGCTTAGATAACATTCAGTACTTC. The encoded protein is CASSPPTGGLDNIQYF. Filled out from reference TRBV28 and TRBJ2-4, the complete variable domain reads DVKVTQSSRYLVKRTGEKVFLECVQDMDHENMFWYRQDPGLGLRLIYFSYDVKMKEKGDIPEGYSVSREKKERFSLILESASTNQTSMYLCASSPPTGGLDNIQYFGAGTRLSVL.

V is TRBV10-3 and J is TRBJ2-7, with 9 bases that match TRBD1. The length of the CDR3 is 16 residues. Losses at the gene ends were 1 base for V and 3 bases for J; bases not matched to a gene: 7. Germline V gives CDR1 ENHRY, CDR2 SYGVKD. The chain's CDR3 is CAISEWKEDRGYEQYF. The DNA of the CDR3 is TGTGCCATCAGTGAGTGGAAAGAGGACAGGGGCTACGAGCAGTACTTC.

This clone was observed once. This sequence joins TRBV10-3 and TRBJ1-6; perhaps TRBD1 as D (5 bases). Trimming took off 6 bases at V and 3 bases at J, with 6 bases between the two ends. The CDR3 contains 13 residues. CDR1 ENHRY and CDR2 SYGVKD come from the germline V gene. Here the CDR3 reads CAISDSYNSPLHF. CDR3 sequence (DNA): TGTGCCATCAGCGACAGCTATAATTCACCCCTCCACTTT.

CDR3 region: CATRERGPGYNEQFF. In DNA, the CDR3 is TGTGCCACCCGGGAAAGGGGGCCTGGCTACAATGAGCAGTTCTTC. The rearrangement links TRBV5-4 to TRBJ2-1; TRBD1 agrees at 7 bases. The CDR3 covers 15 residues. V lost 9 bases to trimming and J lost 3 bases; unmatched junction nucleotides: 12. The germline V gene has CDR1 SGHNT and CDR2 YYREEE (reference sequence).

The chain is built from TRBV10-2 and TRBJ1-4; TRBD1 aligns across 7 bases. This CDR3 comprises 14 residues. V shed 6 bases, J shed 3 bases, and the junction held 4 bases outside the gene matches. Germline V CDR1 and CDR2: WSHSY, SAAADI. For the CDR3, the DNA is TGCGCCAGCAGGCCGGGACAGTCTAATGAAAAACTGTTTTTT. Protein sequence: CASRPGQSNEKLFF.

J is TRBJ2-3 and V is TRBV5-6; 7 bases agree with TRBD2. CDR1 and CDR2 (germline): SGHDT, YYEEEE. The CDR3 is 15 amino acids. V dropped 0 bases and J dropped 9; count of bases not matched to a gene: 10. The CDR3 region is CASSLVLAVQGTQYF. The CDR3 bases are TGTGCCAGCAGCTTGGTCCTAGCGGTTCAAGGAACGCAGTATTTT.

V is TRBV5-6 and J is TRBJ1-4; 10 positions agree with TRBD1. The V and J ends lost 0 bases and 8 bases, in that order; junction bases with no gene match: 7. The CDR3 sequence is 16 residues long. Looked up from germline, CDR1 is SGHDT and CDR2 is YYEEEE. The CDR3 coding sequence is TGTGCCAGCAGCTTGGTGGGACAGGGGTCAAGAGAAAAACTGTTTTTT. Its translation: CASSLVGQGSREKLFF.

V gene TRBV19 combines with J gene TRBJ2-5; no firm D call. Germline loops: CDR1 LNHDA, CDR2 SQIVND (reference sequence). Trimming took off 2 bases at V and 0 bases at J, with 7 bases between the two ends. This CDR3 spans 14 amino acids. The CDR3 coding sequence is TGTGCCAGTAGTATACTGGGCAACCAAGAGACCCAGTACTTC. This sequence encodes CASSILGNQETQYF. The complete variable domain, with remaining parts taken from reference TRBV19 and TRBJ2-5, reads DGGITQSPKYLFRKEGQNVTLSCEQNLNHDAMYWYRQDPGQGLRLIYYSQIVNDFQKGDIAEGYSVSREKKESFPLTVTSAQKNPTAFYLCASSILGNQETQYFGPGTRLLVL.

The rearrangement links TRBV20-1 to TRBJ2-7; the match to TRBD2 covers 9 bases. J lost 3 bases, V lost 3 bases, and 9 bases had no gene match. The CDR3 is 15 amino acids. The germline gives CDR1 DFQATT, CDR2 SNEGSKA (reference sequence). The CDR3 region has the DNA TGCAGTGCTAGTGGCCCTAGCGGGGTTTACTACGAGCAGTACTTC. Its protein is CSASGPSGVYYEQYF.